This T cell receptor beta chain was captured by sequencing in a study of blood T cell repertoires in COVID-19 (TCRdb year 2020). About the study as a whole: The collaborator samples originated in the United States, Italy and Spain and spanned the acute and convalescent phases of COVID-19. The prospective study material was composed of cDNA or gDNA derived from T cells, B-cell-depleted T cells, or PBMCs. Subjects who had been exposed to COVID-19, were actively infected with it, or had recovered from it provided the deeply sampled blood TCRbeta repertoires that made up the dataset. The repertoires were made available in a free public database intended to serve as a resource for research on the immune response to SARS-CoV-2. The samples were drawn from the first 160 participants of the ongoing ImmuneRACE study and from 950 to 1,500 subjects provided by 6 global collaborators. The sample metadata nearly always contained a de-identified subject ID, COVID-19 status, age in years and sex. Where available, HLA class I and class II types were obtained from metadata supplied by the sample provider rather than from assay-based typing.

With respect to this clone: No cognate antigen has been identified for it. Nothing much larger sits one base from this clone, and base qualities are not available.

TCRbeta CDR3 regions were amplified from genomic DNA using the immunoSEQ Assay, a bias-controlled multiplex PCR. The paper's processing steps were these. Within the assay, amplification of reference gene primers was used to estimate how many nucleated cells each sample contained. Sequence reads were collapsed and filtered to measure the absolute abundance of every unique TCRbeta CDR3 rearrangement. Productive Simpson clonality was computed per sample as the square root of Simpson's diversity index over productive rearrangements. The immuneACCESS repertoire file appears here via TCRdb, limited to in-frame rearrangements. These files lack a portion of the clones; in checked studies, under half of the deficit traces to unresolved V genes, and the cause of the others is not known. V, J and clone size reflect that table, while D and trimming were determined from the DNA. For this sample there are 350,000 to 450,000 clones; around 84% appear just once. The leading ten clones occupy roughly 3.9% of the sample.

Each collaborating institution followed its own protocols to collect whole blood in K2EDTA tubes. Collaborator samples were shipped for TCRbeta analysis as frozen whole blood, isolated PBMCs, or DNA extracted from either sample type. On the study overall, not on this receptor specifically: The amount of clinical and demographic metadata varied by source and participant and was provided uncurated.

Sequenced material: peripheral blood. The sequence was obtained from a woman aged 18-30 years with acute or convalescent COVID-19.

The CDR3 region reads CASSPWDSDNYGYTF. The nucleotide sequence is given as TGTGCCAGCAGCCCTTGGGACAGTGATAACTATGGCTACACCTTC. The chain is encoded by TRBV9 joined to TRBJ1-2; 7 central bases correspond to TRBD1. V is pruned by 4 bases and J by 1 base, leaving 7 bases of the junction without a gene match. CDR1 is given as SGDLS and CDR2 as YYNGEE, both from the germline V gene. The CDR3 holds 15 amino acids from the cysteine to the phenylalanine. Only the CDR3 region is kept as DNA, spanning 45 bases read in frame from base 1. The full variable domain, completed from the reference TRBV9 and TRBJ1-2 proteins outside the CDR3, reads DSGVTQTPKHLITATGQRVTLRCSPRSGDLSVYWYQQSLDQGLQFLIQYYNGEERAKGNILERFSAQQFPDLHSELNLSSLELGDSALYFCASSPWDSDNYGYTFGSGTRLTVV.